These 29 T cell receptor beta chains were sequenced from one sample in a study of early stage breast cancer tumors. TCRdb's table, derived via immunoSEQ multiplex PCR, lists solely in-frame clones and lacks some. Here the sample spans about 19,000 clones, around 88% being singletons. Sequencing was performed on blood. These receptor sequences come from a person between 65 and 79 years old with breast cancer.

DNA for the CDR3: TGTGCCAGCTCACGGACAACCTACGAGCAGTACTTC. Protein product: CASSRTTYEQYF. The chain joins TRBV18 to TRBJ2-7; D might be TRBD1 (5 bases). CDR3 length equals 12 residues. Trimming pared 4 bases from V and 2 bases from J, leaving 6 bases between. The germline gives CDR1 KGHSH, CDR2 LQKENI.

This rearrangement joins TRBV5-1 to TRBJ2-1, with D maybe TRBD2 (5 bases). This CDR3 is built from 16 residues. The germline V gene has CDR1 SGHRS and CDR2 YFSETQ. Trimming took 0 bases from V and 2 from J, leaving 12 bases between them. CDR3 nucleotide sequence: TGCGCCAGCAGCTTGGGGACCGCCGGGGCCTACAATGAGCAGTTCTTC. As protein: CASSLGTAGAYNEQFF.

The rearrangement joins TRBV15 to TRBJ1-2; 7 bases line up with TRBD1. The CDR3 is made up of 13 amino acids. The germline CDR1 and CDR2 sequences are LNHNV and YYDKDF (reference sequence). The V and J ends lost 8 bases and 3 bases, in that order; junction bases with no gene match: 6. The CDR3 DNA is TGTGCCACCTCACCCGACAGGGACTATGGCTACACCTTC. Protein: CATSPDRDYGYTF.

The CDR3 here is CASSLEQGNTEAFF. The CDR3 DNA follows: TGTGCCAGCAGCTTGGAACAGGGAAACACTGAAGCTTTCTTT. The rearrangement uses TRBV5-5 and TRBJ1-1, with D perhaps matching TRBD1 (6 bases). V lost 0 bases, J lost 2 bases, and 8 bases lay in between. Germline V CDR1 and CDR2: SGHKS, YYEKEE (reference sequence). This CDR3 has 14 residues.

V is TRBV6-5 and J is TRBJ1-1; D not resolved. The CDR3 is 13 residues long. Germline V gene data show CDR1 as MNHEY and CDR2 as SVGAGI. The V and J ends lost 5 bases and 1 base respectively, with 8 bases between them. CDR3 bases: TGTGCCAGCAGTACCGGGAAGAACACTGAAGCTTTCTTT. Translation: CASSTGKNTEAFF.

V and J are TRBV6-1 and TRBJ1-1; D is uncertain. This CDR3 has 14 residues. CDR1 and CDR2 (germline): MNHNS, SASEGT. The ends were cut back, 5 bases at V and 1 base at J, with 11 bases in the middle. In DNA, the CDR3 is TGTGCCAGCAGTTTTGCCGGGGAGAACACTGAAGCTTTCTTT. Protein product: CASSFAGENTEAFF.

The CDR3 spells CASSPTTGGVLYVGYTF. The CDR3, as DNA: TGTGCCAGCTCACCAACGACAGGGGGCGTATTGTACGTAGGCTACACCTTC. The chain employs TRBV18 and TRBJ1-2, with 10 bases lining up with TRBD1. The CDR3 has 17 residues. Germline V gene sequence: CDR1 KGHSH, CDR2 LQKENI. J gave up 8 bases and V 2 bases, and 14 bases lay outside the gene matches.

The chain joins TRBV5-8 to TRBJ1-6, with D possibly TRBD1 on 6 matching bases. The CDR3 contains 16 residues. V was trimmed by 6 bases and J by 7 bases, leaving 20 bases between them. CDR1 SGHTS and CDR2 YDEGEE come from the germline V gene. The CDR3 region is CASITRTGGANSPLHF. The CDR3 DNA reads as TGTGCCAGCATCACACGGACGGGGGGCGCGAATTCACCCCTCCACTTT. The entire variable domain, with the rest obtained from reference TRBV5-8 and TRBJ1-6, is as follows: EAGVTQSPTHLIKTRGQQATLRCSPISGHTSVYWYQQALGLGLQFLLWYDEGEERNRGNFPPRFSGRQFPNYSSELNVNALELEDSALYLCASITRTGGANSPLHFGNGTRLTVT.

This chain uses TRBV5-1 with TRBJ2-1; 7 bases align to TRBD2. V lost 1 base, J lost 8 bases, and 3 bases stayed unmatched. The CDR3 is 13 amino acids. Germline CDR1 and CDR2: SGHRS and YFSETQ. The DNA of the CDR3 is TGCGCCAGCAGCTTGCCGGGAGGCGATGAGCAGTTCTTC. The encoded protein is CASSLPGGDEQFF.

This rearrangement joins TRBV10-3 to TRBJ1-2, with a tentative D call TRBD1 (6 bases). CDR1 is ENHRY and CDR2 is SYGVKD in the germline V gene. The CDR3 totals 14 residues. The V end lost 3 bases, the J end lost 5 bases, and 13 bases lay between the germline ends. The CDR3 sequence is CAISDSAGAYGYTF. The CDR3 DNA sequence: TGTGCCATCAGTGATTCCGCAGGGGCTTATGGCTACACCTTC.

The CDR3 region has the DNA TGTGCCAGCAGTTCCCGGGACAGGGGATCCCACGAGCAGTACTTC. Translated, it gives CASSSRDRGSHEQYF. The V gene is TRBV6-6, the J gene TRBJ2-7; 10 nucleotides align to TRBD1. CDR3 length equals 15 residues. J lost 5 bases, V lost 4 bases, and 8 bases had no gene match. The germline V gene has CDR1 MNHNY and CDR2 SVGAGI (reference sequence).

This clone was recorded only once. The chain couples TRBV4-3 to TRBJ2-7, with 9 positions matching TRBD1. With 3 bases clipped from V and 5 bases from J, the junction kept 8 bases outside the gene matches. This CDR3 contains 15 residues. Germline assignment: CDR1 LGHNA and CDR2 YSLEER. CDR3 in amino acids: CASSQGPGQGHEQYF. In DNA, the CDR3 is TGCGCCAGCAGCCAGGGACCGGGACAGGGCCACGAGCAGTACTTC.

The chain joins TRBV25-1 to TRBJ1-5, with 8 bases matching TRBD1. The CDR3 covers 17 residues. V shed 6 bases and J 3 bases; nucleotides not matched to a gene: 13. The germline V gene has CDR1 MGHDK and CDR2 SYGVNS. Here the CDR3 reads CASRDRVQWADNQPQHF. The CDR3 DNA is TGTGCCAGCAGGGACAGGGTACAGTGGGCGGACAATCAGCCCCAGCATTTT.

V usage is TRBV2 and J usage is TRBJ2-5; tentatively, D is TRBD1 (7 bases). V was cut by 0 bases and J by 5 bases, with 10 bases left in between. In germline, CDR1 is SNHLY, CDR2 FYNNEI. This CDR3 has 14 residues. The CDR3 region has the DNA TGTGCCAGCAGTGAAGCACCAGGGGGGGAGACCCAGTACTTC. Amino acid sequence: CASSEAPGGETQYF.

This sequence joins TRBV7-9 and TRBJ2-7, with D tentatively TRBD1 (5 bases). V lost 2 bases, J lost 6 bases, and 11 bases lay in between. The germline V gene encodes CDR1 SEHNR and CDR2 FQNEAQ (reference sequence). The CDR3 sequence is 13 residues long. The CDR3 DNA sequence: TGTGCCAGCAGCTTATCACAGGTACCCGAGCAGTACTTC. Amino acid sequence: CASSLSQVPEQYF.

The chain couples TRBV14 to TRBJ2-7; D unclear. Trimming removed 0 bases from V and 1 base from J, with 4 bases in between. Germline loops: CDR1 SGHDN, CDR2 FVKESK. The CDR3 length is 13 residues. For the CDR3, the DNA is TGTGCCAGCAGCCAAGACCGGTCCTACGAGCAGTACTTC. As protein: CASSQDRSYEQYF. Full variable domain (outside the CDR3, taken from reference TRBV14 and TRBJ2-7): EAGVTQFPSHSVIEKGQTVTLRCDPISGHDNLYWYRRVMGKEIKFLLHFVKESKQDESGMPNNRFLAERTGGTYSTLKVQPAELEDSGVYFCASSQDRSYEQYFGPGTRLTVT.

CDR3 sequence (DNA): TGTGCCACCTCCAACAGGGAAAACACTGAAGCTTTCTTT. Protein sequence: CATSNRENTEAFF. The chain links TRBV18 to TRBJ1-1; D may be TRBD1 (6 bases). CDR1 KGHSH and CDR2 LQKENI come from the germline V gene. Trimming left V 10 bases short and J 2 bases short, with 14 bases between. This CDR3 region has 13 residues. The full variable domain, rest sourced from reference TRBV18 and TRBJ1-1, is NAGVMQNPRHLVRRRGQEARLRCSPMKGHSHVYWYRQLPEEGLKFMVYLQKENIIDESGMPKERFSAEFPKEGPSILRIQQVVRGDSAAYFCATSNRENTEAFFGQGTRLTVV.

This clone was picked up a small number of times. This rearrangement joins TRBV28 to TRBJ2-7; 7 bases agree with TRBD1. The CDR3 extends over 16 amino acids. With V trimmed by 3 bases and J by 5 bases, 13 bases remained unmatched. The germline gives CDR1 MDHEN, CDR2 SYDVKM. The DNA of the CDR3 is TGTGCCAGCAGTTTCTCTAGACAGGGACAAAGCCACGAGCAGTACTTC. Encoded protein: CASSFSRQGQSHEQYF.

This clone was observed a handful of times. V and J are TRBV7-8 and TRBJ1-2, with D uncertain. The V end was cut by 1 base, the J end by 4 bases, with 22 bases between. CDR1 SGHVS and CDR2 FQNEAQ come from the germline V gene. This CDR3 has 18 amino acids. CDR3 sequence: CASSLEIGSTPGGYGYTF. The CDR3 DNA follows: TGTGCCAGCAGCTTAGAAATCGGATCGACACCGGGAGGCTATGGCTACACCTTC.

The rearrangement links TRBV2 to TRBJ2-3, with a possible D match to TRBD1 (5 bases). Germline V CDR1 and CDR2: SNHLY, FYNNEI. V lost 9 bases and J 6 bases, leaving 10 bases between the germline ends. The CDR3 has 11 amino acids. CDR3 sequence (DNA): TGTGCCAGTGCAGGGTACGATACGCAGTATTTT. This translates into CASAGYDTQYF. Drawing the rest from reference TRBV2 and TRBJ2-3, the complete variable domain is EPEVTQTPSHQVTQMGQEVILRCVPISNHLYFYWYRQILGQKVEFLVSFYNNEISEKSEIFDDQFSVERPDGSNFTLKIRSTKLEDSAMYFCASAGYDTQYFGPGTRLTVL.

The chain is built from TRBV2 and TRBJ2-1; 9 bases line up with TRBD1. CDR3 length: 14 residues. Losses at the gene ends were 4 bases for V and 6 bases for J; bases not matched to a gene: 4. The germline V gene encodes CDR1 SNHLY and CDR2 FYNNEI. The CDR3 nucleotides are TGTGCCAGCAGTGGGACAGGGGACTTCAATGAGCAGTTCTTC. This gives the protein CASSGTGDFNEQFF.

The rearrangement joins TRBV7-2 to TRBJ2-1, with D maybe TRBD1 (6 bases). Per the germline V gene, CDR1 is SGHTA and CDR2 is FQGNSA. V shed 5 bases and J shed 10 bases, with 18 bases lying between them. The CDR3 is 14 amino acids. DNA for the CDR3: TGTGCCAGCAGCGTCAAACAGGGAGTCGGCGAGCAGTTCTTC. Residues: CASSVKQGVGEQFF.

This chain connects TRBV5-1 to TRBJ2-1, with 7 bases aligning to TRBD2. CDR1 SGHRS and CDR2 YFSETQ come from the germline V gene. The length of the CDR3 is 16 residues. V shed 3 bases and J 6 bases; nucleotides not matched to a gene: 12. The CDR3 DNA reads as TGCGCCAGCAGCTACGGATCGAGCGGGGATTCCAATGAGCAGTTCTTC. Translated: CASSYGSSGDSNEQFF. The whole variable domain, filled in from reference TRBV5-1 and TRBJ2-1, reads KAGVTQTPRYLIKTRGQQVTLSCSPISGHRSVSWYQQTPGQGLQFLFEYFSETQRNKGNFPGRFSGRQFSNSRSEMNVSTLELGDSALYLCASSYGSSGDSNEQFFGPGTRLTVL.

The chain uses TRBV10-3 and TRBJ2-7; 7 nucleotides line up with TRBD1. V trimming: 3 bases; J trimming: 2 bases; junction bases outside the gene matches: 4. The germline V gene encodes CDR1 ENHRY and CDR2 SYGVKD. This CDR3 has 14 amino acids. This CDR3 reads CAISEGGRPYEQYF. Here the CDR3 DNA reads TGTGCCATCAGTGAAGGGGGCAGGCCCTACGAGCAGTACTTC.

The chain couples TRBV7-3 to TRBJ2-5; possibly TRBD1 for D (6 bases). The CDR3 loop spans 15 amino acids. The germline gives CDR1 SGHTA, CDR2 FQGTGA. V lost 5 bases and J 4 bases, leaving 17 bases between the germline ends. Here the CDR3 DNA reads TGTGCCAGCAGCCCGAACCCAGGGGTAGTAGAGACCCAGTACTTC. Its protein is CASSPNPGVVETQYF.

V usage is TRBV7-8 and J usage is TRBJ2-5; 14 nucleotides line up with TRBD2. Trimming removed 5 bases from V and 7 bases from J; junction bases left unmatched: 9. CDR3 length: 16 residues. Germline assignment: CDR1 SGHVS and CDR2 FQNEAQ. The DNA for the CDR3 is TGTGCCAGCAGCCTGGGACTAGCGGGGGCCCCTGGGACCCAGTACTTC. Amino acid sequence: CASSLGLAGAPGTQYF. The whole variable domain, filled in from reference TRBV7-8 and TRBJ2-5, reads GAGVSQSPRYKVAKRGQDVALRCDPISGHVSLFWYQQALGQGPEFLTYFQNEAQLDKSGLPSDRFFAERPEGSVSTLKIQRTQQEDSAVYLCASSLGLAGAPGTQYFGPGTRLLVL.

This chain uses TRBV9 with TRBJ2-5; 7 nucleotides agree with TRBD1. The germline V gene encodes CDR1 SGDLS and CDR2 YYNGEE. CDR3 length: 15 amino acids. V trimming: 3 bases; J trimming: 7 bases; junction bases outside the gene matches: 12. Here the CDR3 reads CASSANTGELVTQYF. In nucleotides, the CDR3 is TGTGCCAGCAGCGCTAATACAGGGGAGCTTGTGACCCAGTACTTC.

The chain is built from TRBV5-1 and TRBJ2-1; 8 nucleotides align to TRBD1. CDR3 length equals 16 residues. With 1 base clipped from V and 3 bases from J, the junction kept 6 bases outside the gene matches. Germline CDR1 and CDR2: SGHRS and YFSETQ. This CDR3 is CASSLRRRGRYNEQFF. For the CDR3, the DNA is TGCGCCAGCAGCTTGAGGCGCAGGGGGCGCTACAATGAGCAGTTCTTC.

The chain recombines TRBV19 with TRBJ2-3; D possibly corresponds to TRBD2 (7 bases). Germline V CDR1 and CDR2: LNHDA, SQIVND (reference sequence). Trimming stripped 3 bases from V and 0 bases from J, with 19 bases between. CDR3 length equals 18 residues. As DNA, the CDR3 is TGTGCCAGTAGTATCAACCAAGGGGGGGCAGCTAGCACAGATACGCAGTATTTT. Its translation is CASSINQGGAASTDTQYF.